The rows below give T cell receptor beta chains drawn from one sample of a study of T cell responses to AZD1222 COVID-19 vaccine. Sequencing used immunoSEQ multiplex PCR; TCRdb keeps in-frame clones, though not all of them. The sample contains about 50,000 clones, approximately 80% of which appear only once. The specimen comprised peripheral blood, sampled on day 0 of AZD1222 vaccination. The receptor set was obtained from an adult in good health. The CDR3 runs from the conserved cysteine through the conserved F or W. Each record gives: clone size, J gene, D gene, V gene, CDR3 protein, CDR3 DNA. D genes are given only for firm matches. Clone sizes are given selectively: once, few, many, or a class where the clone is expanded.

clone size: .; J gene: TRBJ1-1; D gene: .; V gene: TRBV30; CDR3 protein: CAWSDSEAFF; CDR3 DNA: TGTGCCTGGAGTGACAGTGAAGCTTTCTTT
clone size: .; J gene: TRBJ1-5; D gene: .; V gene: TRBV27; CDR3 protein: CASPRPNNQPQHFNQPQHF; CDR3 DNA: .
clone size: few; J gene: TRBJ1-1; D gene: .; V gene: TRBV11-2; CDR3 protein: CASSLVGGGNTEAFF; CDR3 DNA: TGTGCCAGCAGCTTAGTTGGGGGAGGAAACACTGAAGCTTTCTTT
clone size: .; J gene: TRBJ1-5; D gene: TRBD1; V gene: TRBV2; CDR3 protein: CASSITGVPNQPQHF; CDR3 DNA: TGTGCCAGCAGTATTACAGGGGTCCCTAATCAGCCCCAGCATTTT
clone size: few; J gene: TRBJ1-1; D gene: .; V gene: TRBV18; CDR3 protein: CASSLTGSDTEAFF; CDR3 DNA: TGTGCCAGCTCACTCACAGGGTCTGACACTGAAGCTTTCTTT
clone size: .; J gene: TRBJ1-2; D gene: .; V gene: TRBV27; CDR3 protein: CASSFMGGGYTF; CDR3 DNA: TGTGCCAGCAGTTTTATGGGGGGTGGCTACACCTTC
clone size: once; J gene: TRBJ2-7; D gene: .; V gene: TRBV7-9; CDR3 protein: CASSGPVVEQYF; CDR3 DNA: TGTGCCAGCAGCGGGCCTGTGGTCGAGCAGTACTTC
clone size: .; J gene: TRBJ2-1; D gene: TRBD2; V gene: TRBV24-1; CDR3 protein: CATSPAQTSGYNEQFF; CDR3 DNA: TGTGCCACCAGCCCAGCCCAGACTAGCGGCTACAATGAGCAGTTCTTC
clone size: .; J gene: TRBJ2-1; D gene: TRBD2; V gene: TRBV5-1; CDR3 protein: CASSFASGSTHNEQFF; CDR3 DNA: TGCGCCAGCAGCTTTGCTAGCGGGAGTACCCACAATGAGCAGTTCTTC
clone size: .; J gene: TRBJ2-3; D gene: .; V gene: TRBV12-5; CDR3 protein: CASGLGLQTTQYF; CDR3 DNA: TGTGCTAGTGGTTTGGGGTTACAGACTACGCAGTATTTT
clone size: .; J gene: TRBJ1-2; D gene: .; V gene: TRBV29-1; CDR3 protein: CSVDLANYGYTF; CDR3 DNA: TGCAGCGTTGATCTAGCTAACTATGGCTACACCTTC
clone size: .; J gene: TRBJ2-2; D gene: .; V gene: TRBV10-3; CDR3 protein: CAISESRGTGELFF; CDR3 DNA: TGTGCCATCAGTGAGTCGAGGGGGACCGGGGAGCTGTTTTTT
clone size: .; J gene: TRBJ2-3; D gene: TRBD2; V gene: TRBV10-2; CDR3 protein: CASSESTSGSTDTQYF; CDR3 DNA: TGCGCCAGCAGTGAGTCGACTAGCGGGAGCACAGATACGCAGTATTTT
clone size: .; J gene: TRBJ2-5; D gene: TRBD1; V gene: TRBV6-1; CDR3 protein: CASSEGPGQGGETQYF; CDR3 DNA: TGTGCCAGCAGTGAAGGCCCTGGACAGGGGGGGGAGACCCAGTACTTC
clone size: .; J gene: TRBJ2-3; D gene: TRBD2; V gene: TRBV7-2; CDR3 protein: CASSSPSGGIDTQYF; CDR3 DNA: TGTGCCAGCAGCTCCCCTAGCGGGGGCATAGATACGCAGTATTTT
clone size: .; J gene: TRBJ1-6; D gene: TRBD1; V gene: TRBV28; CDR3 protein: CASSSQGYNSPLHF; CDR3 DNA: TGTGCCAGCAGTTCACAGGGGTATAATTCACCCCTCCACTTT
clone size: .; J gene: TRBJ2-5; D gene: .; V gene: TRBV28; CDR3 protein: CASTVGRGQETQYF; CDR3 DNA: TGTGCCAGCACCGTAGGACGGGGCCAAGAGACCCAGTACTTC
clone size: .; J gene: TRBJ1-3; D gene: TRBD1; V gene: TRBV6-5; CDR3 protein: CASRQGSGNTIYF; CDR3 DNA: TGTGCCAGCAGACAGGGGTCTGGAAACACCATATATTTT
clone size: .; J gene: TRBJ1-1; D gene: .; V gene: TRBV2; CDR3 protein: CASGVILSEAFF; CDR3 DNA: TGTGCCAGCGGGGTGATCTTATCTGAAGCTTTCTTT
clone size: .; J gene: TRBJ2-7; D gene: .; V gene: TRBV5-5; CDR3 protein: CASSFWGASYEQYF; CDR3 DNA: TGTGCCAGCAGCTTTTGGGGGGCCTCCTACGAGCAGTACTTC
clone size: .; J gene: TRBJ1-1; D gene: .; V gene: TRBV28; CDR3 protein: CASSHGRQNTEAFF; CDR3 DNA: TGTGCCAGCAGTCATGGACGGCAGAACACTGAAGCTTTCTTT
clone size: .; J gene: TRBJ1-2; D gene: TRBD1; V gene: TRBV24-1; CDR3 protein: CATSSPDRGQGYTF; CDR3 DNA: TGTGCCACCAGTAGCCCCGACAGGGGTCAAGGCTACACCTTC
clone size: .; J gene: TRBJ1-1; D gene: TRBD1; V gene: TRBV6-2/TRBV6-3; CDR3 protein: CASSFASAGGSTEAFF; CDR3 DNA: TGTGCCAGCAGTTTTGCCTCGGCAGGGGGAAGCACTGAAGCTTTCTTT
clone size: once; J gene: TRBJ1-2; D gene: .; V gene: TRBV5-1; CDR3 protein: CASSPERQGYGYTF; CDR3 DNA: TGCGCCAGCAGCCCGGAGCGCCAAGGTTATGGCTACACCTTC
clone size: .; J gene: TRBJ1-6; D gene: TRBD1; V gene: TRBV9; CDR3 protein: CASSVGQGANSPLHF; CDR3 DNA: TGTGCCAGCAGCGTCGGACAGGGAGCCAATTCACCCCTCCACTTT
clone size: .; J gene: TRBJ2-1; D gene: .; V gene: TRBV15; CDR3 protein: CATSRDQAAGNQFF; CDR3 DNA: TGTGCCACCAGCAGAGACCAGGCAGCGGGCAACCAGTTCTTC
clone size: .; J gene: TRBJ2-7; D gene: TRBD1; V gene: TRBV27; CDR3 protein: CASTQGTGGPYEQYF; CDR3 DNA: TGTGCCAGCACCCAAGGGACAGGGGGGCCCTACGAGCAGTACTTC
clone size: .; J gene: TRBJ1-4; D gene: .; V gene: TRBV28; CDR3 protein: CASSQWPTNEKLFF; CDR3 DNA: TGTGCCAGCAGCCAATGGCCAACTAATGAAAAACTGTTTTTT
clone size: .; J gene: TRBJ1-1; D gene: .; V gene: TRBV28; CDR3 protein: CASRTGPVNTEAFF; CDR3 DNA: TGTGCCAGCAGAACTGGACCTGTCAACACTGAAGCTTTCTTT
clone size: .; J gene: TRBJ2-7; D gene: .; V gene: TRBV28; CDR3 protein: CASSSRARAHYEQYF; CDR3 DNA: TGTGCCAGCAGTTCGAGGGCTCGTGCTCACTACGAGCAGTACTTC